The 10 T cell receptor beta chains below were found in one sample sequenced in a study of OX40 agonist ivuxolimab in advanced cancers. Repertoires were generated with immunoSEQ multiplex PCR, while TCRdb's copy carries only in-frame clones and drops some. The sample includes some 80,000 clones, approximately 91% of them seen just once. The source material was CD4+ or CD8+ T cells sorted from blood, sampled in a trial of the OX40 agonist ivuxolimab. These receptor sequences come from an adult with an advanced solid tumor such as melanoma, head and neck, liver or kidney cancer.

In this sample, this clone turned up once. The CDR3 nucleotides read TGTGCCAGCTCACCAGGGTCCGGGGTCGGAAACACCATATATTTT. Protein: CASSPGSGVGNTIYF. V gene TRBV18 combines with J gene TRBJ1-3; no clear D gene. The V end lost 2 bases, the J end lost 4 bases, and 12 bases lay between the germline ends. The CDR3 runs 15 residues. Germline loops: CDR1 KGHSH, CDR2 LQKENI.

V gene TRBV4-1 combines with J gene TRBJ1-1; the D gene is possibly TRBD1 (5 bases). The CDR3 is 15 amino acids. V was pared by 8 bases and J by 2 bases, with 18 bases between. Germline values: CDR1 MGHRA, CDR2 YSYEKL. The DNA of the CDR3 is TGCGCCAGCCGGCGGGGGGAGGGGAGTAACACTGAAGCTTTCTTT. Its protein is CASRRGEGSNTEAFF.

The V and J genes are TRBV12-2 and TRBJ1-4. TRBV12-2 counts as a pseudogene. This CDR3 has 14 residues. The CDR3 region has the DNA TGTGCAAGTCGCCCACGTGAGGGTAATGAAAAACTGTTTTTT. Translated, it gives CASRPREGNEKLFF.

The CDR3 reads CAWSRTGENYGYTF. The CDR3 DNA follows: TGTGCCTGGAGTAGGACAGGCGAGAACTATGGCTACACCTTC. The chain couples TRBV30 to TRBJ1-2; 7 nucleotides align to TRBD1. This CDR3 spans 14 amino acids. Germline CDR1 is GTSNPN and CDR2 is SVGIG (reference sequence). V shed 2 bases and J 2 bases; nucleotides not matched to a gene: 5.

The chain carries TRBV5-5 and TRBJ2-7; TRBD1 matches at 7 bases. The trim removed 1 base at V and 0 bases at J, leaving 4 bases unmatched. Per the germline V gene, CDR1 is SGHKS and CDR2 is YYEKEE (reference sequence). The CDR3 spans 15 residues. The CDR3: CASSLTGTVSYEQYF. In DNA, the CDR3 is TGTGCCAGCAGCTTGACGGGGACAGTCTCCTACGAGCAGTACTTC. The whole variable domain, filled in from reference TRBV5-5 and TRBJ2-7, reads DAGVTQSPTHLIKTRGQQVTLRCSPISGHKSVSWYQQVLGQGPQFIFQYYEKEERGRGNFPDRFSARQFPNYSSELNVNALLLGDSALYLCASSLTGTVSYEQYFGPGTRLTVT.

This chain links TRBV18 with TRBJ1-2; D ambiguous. Trimming shortened V by 3 bases and J by 3 bases, and 17 bases separated the two germline ends. The CDR3 has 16 amino acids. The germline gives CDR1 KGHSH, CDR2 LQKENI. The CDR3 loop is CASSPAASPGDYGYTF. CDR3 nucleotides: TGTGCCAGCTCACCTGCCGCCTCCCCCGGCGACTATGGCTACACCTTC.

V is TRBV19 and J is TRBJ2-5; tentatively, D is TRBD1 or TRBD2 (6 bases each). The CDR3 spans 14 residues. Trimming took off 3 bases at V and 4 bases at J, with 12 bases between the two ends. CDR1 is LNHDA and CDR2 is SQIVND in the germline V gene (reference sequence). CDR3 region: CASSMGGAGETQYF. CDR3 in DNA: TGTGCCAGTAGTATGGGGGGCGCGGGAGAGACCCAGTACTTC.

The chain links TRBV6-1 to TRBJ1-3; D uncertain. V lost 8 bases, J lost 3 bases, and 14 bases lay in between. CDR1 and CDR2 from the germline V gene are MNHNS and SASEGT. CDR3 length: 14 amino acids. DNA of the CDR3: TGTGCCAGCCTTGCTAGTCGAGTTGGAAACACCATATATTTT. Translation gives CASLASRVGNTIYF.

The rearrangement links TRBV5-6 to TRBJ2-5; 13 bases are shared with TRBD2. Trimming removed 0 bases from V and 5 bases from J; junction bases left unmatched: 7. Germline V gene sequence: CDR1 SGHDT, CDR2 YYEEEE. The CDR3 runs to 17 residues. In nucleotides, the CDR3 is TGTGCCAGCAGCTTGGCCCCGGGACTAGCGGGATATGAGACCCAGTACTTC. Its protein is CASSLAPGLAGYETQYF. Using reference TRBV5-6 and TRBJ2-5 for the parts outside the CDR3, the full variable domain is DAGVTQSPTHLIKTRGQQVTLRCSPKSGHDTVSWYQQALGQGPQFIFQYYEEEERQRGNFPDRFSGHQFPNYSSELNVNALLLGDSALYLCASSLAPGLAGYETQYFGPGTRLLVL.

The chain combines TRBV19 with TRBJ1-4, with a weak D call TRBD1 (6 bases). This CDR3 region has 17 residues. Germline values: CDR1 LNHDA, CDR2 SQIVND (reference sequence). Trimming left V 8 bases short and J 11 bases short, with 30 bases between. The CDR3 DNA follows: TGTGCCAGTCGACGACAAATCCGCGGAACGGGGGGGGCGAAACTGTTTTTT. Its protein product is CASRRQIRGTGGAKLFF.